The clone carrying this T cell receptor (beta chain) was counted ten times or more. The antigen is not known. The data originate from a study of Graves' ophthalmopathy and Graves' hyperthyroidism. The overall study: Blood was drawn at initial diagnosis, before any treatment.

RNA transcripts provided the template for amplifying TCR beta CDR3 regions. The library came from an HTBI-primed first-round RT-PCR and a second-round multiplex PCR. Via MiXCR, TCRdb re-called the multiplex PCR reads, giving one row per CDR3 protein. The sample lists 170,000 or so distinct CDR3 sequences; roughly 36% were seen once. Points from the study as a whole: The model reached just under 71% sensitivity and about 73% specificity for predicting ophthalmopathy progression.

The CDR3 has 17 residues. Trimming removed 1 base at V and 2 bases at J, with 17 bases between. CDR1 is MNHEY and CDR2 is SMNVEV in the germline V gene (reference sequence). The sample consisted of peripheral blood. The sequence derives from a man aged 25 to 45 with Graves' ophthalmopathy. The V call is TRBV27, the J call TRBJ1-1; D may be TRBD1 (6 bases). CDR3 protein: CASSLYPDSGTNTEAFF. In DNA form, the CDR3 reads TGTGCCAGCAGTTTATACCCGGACAGTGGTACTAACACTGAAGCTTTCTTT.